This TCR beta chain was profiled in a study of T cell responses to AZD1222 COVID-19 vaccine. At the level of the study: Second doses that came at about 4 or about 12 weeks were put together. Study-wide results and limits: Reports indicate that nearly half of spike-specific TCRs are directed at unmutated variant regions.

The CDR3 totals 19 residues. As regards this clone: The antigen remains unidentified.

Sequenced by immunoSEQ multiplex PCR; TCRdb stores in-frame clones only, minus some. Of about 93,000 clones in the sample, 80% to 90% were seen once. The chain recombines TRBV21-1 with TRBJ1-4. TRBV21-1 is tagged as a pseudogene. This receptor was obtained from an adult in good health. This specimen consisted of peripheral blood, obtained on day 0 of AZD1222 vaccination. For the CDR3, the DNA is TGTGCCAGCAGCAAACTTCCCCTATTGAGGGACGGCTGTAATGAAAAACTGTTTTTT. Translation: CASSKLPLLRDGCNEKLFF.